This T cell receptor beta chain was obtained from a study of blood T cell repertoires in COVID-19. In the study overall: Acute and convalescent COVID-19 samples came from the United States, Italy and Spain. T cells, B-cell-depleted T cells, or PBMCs provided the cDNA or gDNA that served as material.

V was clipped by 5 bases and J by 9 bases; unmatched bases: 15. The length of the CDR3 is 18 residues. Per the germline V gene, CDR1 is SGHTA and CDR2 is FQGTGA. This clone was recorded only once. Authors' processing steps: Nucleated cell counts were estimated from reference gene primer amplification. Assay: immunoSEQ multiplex PCR; the TCRdb copy retains only in-frame clones and omits some. Clonal size and the V and J genes are those of that table, whereas D and trimming came from the DNA. The top ten hold about 1.6% of the sample, which has roughly 200,000 clones, roughly 83% seen once. Sequences were obtained from peripheral blood. This TCR was sampled from a human donor in a cohort sampled during active COVID-19. V gene TRBV7-3 combines with J gene TRBJ2-1; 14 bases are shared with TRBD2. The CDR3 region is CASSPGGLAGETVGEQFF. In DNA, the CDR3 is TGTGCCAGCAGCCCAGGGGGACTAGCGGGAGAAACAGTTGGTGAGCAGTTCTTC.